These 22 T cell receptor beta chains came from one sample sequenced in a study of control samples from healthy donors and cancer patients. Repertoires were generated with immunoSEQ multiplex PCR, while TCRdb's copy carries only in-frame clones and drops some. Among 55,000 to 65,000 clones listed, more than 75% were seen once. Sequencing used PBMCs. The receptors shown here come from a woman aged 55-70 years with lung cancer.

The rearrangement links TRBV2 to TRBJ2-1; 13 nucleotides match TRBD2. This CDR3 is 13 amino acids long. Unmatched junction bases numbered 7, after V lost 8 bases and J lost 12 bases. Germline-derived CDR1 and CDR2 are SNHLY and FYNNEI. The CDR3 here is CASGTSGGASQFF. The CDR3 nucleotides are TGTGCCAGCGGCACTAGCGGGGGGGCCTCGCAGTTCTTC.

The chain links TRBV10-1 to TRBJ2-2; maybe TRBD1 (6 bases). The CDR3 length is 16 residues. The germline CDR1 and CDR2 sequences are WNHNN and SYGVQD (reference sequence). The V gene lost 0 bases and the J gene lost 0 bases, with 8 bases spanning the gap. In DNA, the CDR3 is TGCGCCAGCAGTGAGTCGGCAGGGGCGAACACCGGGGAGCTGTTTTTT. Protein product: CASSESAGANTGELFF.

The chain employs TRBV11-1 and TRBJ2-1; 8 nucleotides line up with TRBD2. CDR3 length: 16 residues. V shed 4 bases, J shed 2 bases, and the junction held 7 bases outside the gene matches. Germline V gene data show CDR1 as SGHAT and CDR2 as FQDESV (reference sequence). The CDR3 loop is CASSSEDGRAYNEQFF. For the CDR3, the DNA is TGTGCCAGCAGCTCCGAGGACGGGAGGGCCTACAATGAGCAGTTCTTC.

The gene calls are TRBV9 and TRBJ2-2; 8 bases align to TRBD2. Germline assignment: CDR1 SGDLS and CDR2 YYNGEE. CDR3 length: 15 amino acids. J gave up 8 bases and V 0 bases, and 6 bases lay outside the gene matches. The CDR3 is CASSVDVSGIGELFF. The CDR3 nucleotides read TGTGCCAGCAGCGTAGACGTTAGCGGGATTGGGGAGCTGTTTTTT.

CDR3 nucleotides: TGTGCCAGCAGCTTCCCCGCGGAGGCACCCCTCCACTTT. Its protein is CASSFPAEAPLHF. The chain employs TRBV11-2 and TRBJ1-6; D not certain. Trimming pared 3 bases from V and 11 bases from J, leaving 11 bases between. Germline loops: CDR1 SGHAT, CDR2 FQNNGV. This CDR3 is built from 13 residues.

The chain uses TRBV27 and TRBJ2-7, with 9 bases identical to TRBD2. Per the germline V gene, CDR1 is MNHEY and CDR2 is SMNVEV (reference sequence). V lost 5 bases and J lost 0; bases outside the gene matches: 2. The CDR3 consists of 14 residues. The CDR3 sequence: CASSPSGTSYEQYF. The CDR3, as DNA: TGTGCCAGCAGTCCTAGCGGGACCTCCTACGAGCAGTACTTC.

This chain joins TRBV11-2 and TRBJ2-1, with D possibly matching TRBD2 (5 bases). CDR1 SGHAT and CDR2 FQNNGV come from the germline V gene. V was cut by 5 bases and J by 9 bases, with 14 bases left in between. CDR3 length: 13 amino acids. The CDR3 here is CASSPGSLGEQFF. CDR3 nucleotide sequence: TGTGCCAGCAGCCCGGGGTCCCTAGGTGAGCAGTTCTTC.

In its sample, this clone was seen once. The V call is TRBV11-2, the J call TRBJ2-6; D not certain. Germline-derived CDR1 and CDR2 are SGHAT and FQNNGV. The CDR3 loop spans 14 amino acids. The V end lost 3 bases, the J end lost 1 base, and 4 bases lay between the germline ends. The CDR3 protein is CASSLVSGANVLTF. The CDR3 nucleotides are TGTGCCAGCAGCTTGGTATCTGGGGCCAACGTCCTGACTTTC.

The genes are TRBV5-1 and TRBJ2-5; TRBD1 aligns across 11 bases. The length of the CDR3 is 14 residues. Germline CDR1 and CDR2: SGHRS and YFSETQ. The V gene end was trimmed by 4 bases and the J gene end by 3 bases; junction bases not matched to a gene: 2. The CDR3 coding sequence is TGCGCCAGCAGCAAGGGACAGGGGGAAGAGACCCAGTACTTC. Translation: CASSKGQGEETQYF.

The chain links TRBV5-1 to TRBJ2-5; D unresolved. V gave up 2 bases and J gave up 3 bases, with 8 bases separating them. Germline CDR1 and CDR2: SGHRS and YFSETQ. The CDR3 length is 13 residues. The CDR3: CASSLTAEETQYF. The CDR3 DNA sequence: TGCGCCAGCAGCTTAACGGCAGAAGAGACCCAGTACTTC.

This chain uses TRBV19 with TRBJ2-1; TRBD2 agrees at 11 bases. The CDR3 extends over 15 amino acids. CDR1 is LNHDA, CDR2 SQIVND, per germline (reference sequence). The ends lost 9 bases at V and 6 bases at J; junction bases unmatched: 10. In nucleotides, the CDR3 is TGTGCCAGCTCCCCTGCGGGACTAGCGGCCAATGAGCAGTTCTTC. Translation gives CASSPAGLAANEQFF.

CDR3 nucleotide sequence: TGTGCCAGCAGCTTTAGAGGGGCAGGGGAAGAGCAGTACTTC. It yields the protein CASSFRGAGEEQYF. The chain recombines TRBV11-2 with TRBJ2-7; D possibly corresponds to TRBD1 (6 bases). The length of the CDR3 is 14 residues. Germline-derived CDR1 and CDR2 are SGHAT and FQNNGV. Trimming removed 3 bases at V and 7 bases at J, with 16 bases between.

The chain's CDR3 is CASSYGPETQYF. The CDR3 DNA is TGTGCCAGCAGTTACGGACCAGAGACCCAGTACTTC. This chain connects TRBV2 to TRBJ2-5; no reliable D call. V was trimmed by 5 bases and J by 4 bases, leaving 8 bases between them. The germline CDR1 and CDR2 sequences are SNHLY and FYNNEI. The CDR3 contains 12 residues.

The gene calls are TRBV5-1 and TRBJ2-5; D perhaps matches TRBD1 (5 bases). Trimming took 0 bases from V and 2 from J, leaving 8 bases between them. CDR1 is SGHRS and CDR2 is YFSETQ in the germline V gene. This CDR3 has 14 residues. For the CDR3, the DNA is TGCGCCAGCAGCTTGGTGGACATACAAGAGACCCAGTACTTC. It yields the protein CASSLVDIQETQYF.

V gene TRBV2 combines with J gene TRBJ1-2; D ambiguous. CDR1 is SNHLY and CDR2 is FYNNEI in the germline V gene. CDR3 length: 16 residues. V lost 3 bases and J lost 0, with 14 bases in between. As DNA, the CDR3 is TGTGCCAGCAGTGAGTACGAAAGGCCTACTAACTATGGCTACACCTTC. Encoded protein: CASSEYERPTNYGYTF.

The chain employs TRBV5-1 and TRBJ2-1; D unclear. Germline CDR1 and CDR2: SGHRS and YFSETQ. This CDR3 has 14 amino acids. Deletions cut 1 base from V and 5 bases from J, with 10 bases between. The CDR3 DNA follows: TGCGCCAGCAGCTTGATGTCAGCACACAATGAGCAGTTCTTC. Protein: CASSLMSAHNEQFF.

Turning to this clone: This specimen includes other DNA sequences encoding the same CDR3. The gene calls are TRBV28 and TRBJ1-2; D gene uncertain. This CDR3 has 13 residues. Germline V gene data show CDR1 as MDHEN and CDR2 as SYDVKM. The ends were cut back, 5 bases at V and 1 base at J, with 8 bases in the middle. In nucleotides, the CDR3 is TGTGCCAGCAGTCTGGACCTTAACTATGGCTACACCTTC. The encoded protein is CASSLDLNYGYTF.

This sequence joins TRBV9 and TRBJ2-1; possible D gene TRBD1, 6 bases. CDR1 is SGDLS, CDR2 YYNGEE, per germline. The V end lost 2 bases, the J end lost 4 bases, and 16 bases lay between the germline ends. The CDR3 totals 16 residues. In DNA form, the CDR3 reads TGTGCCAGCAGCGTCGATCAATGGACAGATTACAATGAGCAGTTCTTC. As protein: CASSVDQWTDYNEQFF.

The chain recombines TRBV5-1 with TRBJ2-1; 7 bases map to TRBD2. Germline V lookup: CDR1 SGHRS, CDR2 YFSETQ. V lost 2 bases and J lost 11; bases outside the gene matches: 10. CDR3 size: 14 residues. This CDR3 reads CASSLGTTPSQQFF. The DNA of the CDR3 is TGCGCCAGCAGCTTAGGGACTACCCCATCGCAGCAGTTCTTC.

The chain has TRBV20-1 and TRBJ2-5, with D unclear. Trimming left V 3 bases short and J 2 bases short, with 7 bases between. The CDR3 consists of 12 residues. Germline CDR1 reads DFQATT; CDR2 reads SNEGSKA (reference sequence). The CDR3 nucleotides read TGCAGTGCTAGTGGGCAGCAAGAGACCCAGTACTTC. Its translation: CSASGQQETQYF.

Only one count was recorded for this clone. Distinct nucleotide sequences in the sample also encode this CDR3. V gene TRBV27 combines with J gene TRBJ2-1; no definite D call. Trimming left V 2 bases short and J 4 bases short, with 12 bases between. Per germline, CDR1 MNHEY and CDR2 SMNVEV (reference sequence). The CDR3 sequence is 15 residues long. The chain's CDR3 is CASSLGPVAYNEQFF. CDR3 DNA sequence: TGTGCCAGCAGTTTAGGGCCTGTGGCTTACAATGAGCAGTTCTTC.

V usage is TRBV19 and J usage is TRBJ1-1, with unresolved D. Germline V gives CDR1 LNHDA, CDR2 SQIVND (reference sequence). V shed 0 bases and J shed 4 bases, with 6 bases lying between them. CDR3 size: 13 residues. CDR3 sequence (DNA): TGTGCCAGTAGTATAGAGGGTGTCACTGAAGCTTTCTTT. As protein: CASSIEGVTEAFF.